The source of this TCR beta chain is a study of blood T cell repertoires in COVID-19. Overall study context: Italy, Spain and the United States were the sources of the convalescent and acute COVID-19 samples. Sources were T cells, B-cell-depleted T cells, or PBMCs; the material itself was cDNA or gDNA.

This clone was counted only a few times. In the authors' workflow: For nucleated cells, counts were estimated from reference gene primer amplification. The repertoire was sequenced with immunoSEQ multiplex PCR; TCRdb's copy has only in-frame clones and lacks some. V and J calls and clone size are given by that table; D and trimming were obtained from the DNA. This repertoire shows 200,000 to 250,000 clones, about 78% found once; its top ten account for 4.5% to 7%. This TCR came from a woman in her seventies with acute or convalescent COVID-19. What was sequenced was peripheral blood.

The CDR3 reads CASSWDRNTEAFF. The CDR3, as DNA: TGTGCCAGCAGTTGGGACAGAAACACTGAAGCTTTCTTT. The chain joins TRBV28 to TRBJ1-1; 7 bases fit TRBD1. CDR1 is MDHEN and CDR2 is SYDVKM in the germline V gene. The CDR3 totals 13 residues. Losses at the gene ends were 4 bases for V and 2 bases for J; bases not matched to a gene: 1.